Listed below are T cell receptor beta chains from one sample, sequenced in a study of metastatic and nonmetastatic thyroid tumors. MiXCR was used by TCRdb to re-call the PCR reads. The sample shows fewer than 25,000 clones, less than 20% of them seen only once. The sample was blood. Source of these receptors: a female donor with papillary thyroid cancer or a benign thyroid nodule (not recorded which). Some clones in this sample may be carry-over from other donors' samples. Both conserved end residues are part of each CDR3. The D gene is left open where the match is weak. The size field is filled for only some rows; it gives once, few, many or a size class.

clone_size j_call d_call v_call cdr3_length cdr3_aa cdr3_nt
few TRBJ2-5 . TRBV7-9 14 CASSYQGSGETQYF TGTGCCAGCAGCTACCAGGGCTCCGGAGAGACCCAGTACTTC
many TRBJ2-7 . TRBV13 15 CASSLRSGSSYEQYF TGTGCCAGCAGCTTAAGGTCCGGGTCCTCCTACGAGCAGTACTTC
many TRBJ2-5 . TRBV27 13 CASSLSPRQTQYF TGTGCCAGCAGCCTATCCCCCCGGCAGACCCAGTACTTC
. TRBJ1-1 . TRBV7-2 14 CASSPVISDTEAFF TGTGCCAGCAGCCCCGTAATATCGGACACTGAAGCTTTCTTT
many TRBJ2-2 TRBD2 TRBV30 15 CAWSEGTTNTGELFF TGTGCCTGGAGTGAAGGGACTACGAACACCGGGGAGCTGTTTTTT
few TRBJ1-6 . TRBV20-1 15 CSARLILSYNSPLHF TGCAGTGCTAGGCTTATACTCTCCTATAATTCACCCCTCCACTTT
few TRBJ1-2 . TRBV28 11 CASRLGQGYTF TGTGCCAGCAGACTCGGGCAGGGCTACACCTTC
medium-sized TRBJ1-5 . TRBV7-2 16 CASSLAPGRSNQPQHF TGTGCCAGCAGCTTAGCGCCCGGTCGAAGCAATCAGCCCCAGCATTTT
many TRBJ2-3 TRBD1 TRBV18 18 CASSLSAEGTDHTDTQYF TGTGCCAGCTCACTATCCGCCGAAGGGACAGACCACACAGATACGCAGTATTTT
. TRBJ1-1 . TRBV30 13 CAWSRGGNTEAFF TGTGCCTGGAGTAGGGGGGGGAACACTGAAGCTTTCTTT
many TRBJ2-7 TRBD2 TRBV6-2/TRBV6-3 15 CASSSETGGPDEQYF TGTGCCAGCAGTTCCGAGACGGGAGGGCCGGACGAGCAGTACTTC
many TRBJ1-1 TRBD1 TRBV10-2 13 CASSSTGDTEAFF TGCGCCAGCAGTTCGACAGGGGACACTGAAGCTTTCTTT
many TRBJ2-2 . TRBV15 16 CATSRAPGASGGELFF TGTGCCACCAGCAGAGCACCGGGGGCAAGCGGCGGGGAGCTGTTTTTT
. TRBJ1-2 . TRBV6-7 14 CASRWAGPNYGYTF TGTGCCAGCAGATGGGCAGGACCTAACTATGGCTACACCTTC
many TRBJ2-3 . TRBV6-5 14 CASSYSQGTDTQYF TGTGCCAGCAGTTACTCGCAAGGCACAGATACGCAGTATTTT
many TRBJ2-1 . TRBV9 18 CASSVEASFNYLNNEQFF TGTGCCAGCAGCGTAGAGGCTAGTTTTAACTACCTAAACAATGAGCAGTTCTTC
many TRBJ2-4 TRBD2 TRBV11-3 14 CASSPGTSRNIQYF TGTGCCAGCAGCCCGGGGACTAGTAGGAACATTCAGTACTTC